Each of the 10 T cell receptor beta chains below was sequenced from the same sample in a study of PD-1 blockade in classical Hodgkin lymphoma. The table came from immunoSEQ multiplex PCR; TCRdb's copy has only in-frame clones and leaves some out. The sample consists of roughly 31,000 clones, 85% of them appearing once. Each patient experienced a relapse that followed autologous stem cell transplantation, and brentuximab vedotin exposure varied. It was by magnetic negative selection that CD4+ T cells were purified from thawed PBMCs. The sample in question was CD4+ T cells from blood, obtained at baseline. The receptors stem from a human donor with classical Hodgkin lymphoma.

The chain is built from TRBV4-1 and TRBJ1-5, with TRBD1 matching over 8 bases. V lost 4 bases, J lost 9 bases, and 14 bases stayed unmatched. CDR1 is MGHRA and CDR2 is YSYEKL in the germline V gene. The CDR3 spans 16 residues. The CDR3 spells CASSPLGQGARGPQHF. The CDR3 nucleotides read TGCGCCAGCAGCCCCCTAGGACAGGGTGCCCGGGGGCCCCAGCATTTT.

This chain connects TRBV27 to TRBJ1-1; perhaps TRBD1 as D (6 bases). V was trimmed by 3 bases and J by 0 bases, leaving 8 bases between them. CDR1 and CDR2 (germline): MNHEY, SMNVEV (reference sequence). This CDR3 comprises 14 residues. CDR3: CASSLGGLNTEAFF. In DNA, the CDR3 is TGTGCCAGCAGTTTGGGGGGCTTGAACACTGAAGCTTTCTTT.

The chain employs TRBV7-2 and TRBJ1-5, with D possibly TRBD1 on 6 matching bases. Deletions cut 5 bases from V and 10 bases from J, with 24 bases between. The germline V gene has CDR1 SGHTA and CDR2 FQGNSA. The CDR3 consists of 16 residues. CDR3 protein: CASSPGEGGGWRPQHF. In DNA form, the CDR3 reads TGTGCCAGCAGCCCAGGGGAGGGTGGGGGCTGGAGACCCCAGCATTTT.

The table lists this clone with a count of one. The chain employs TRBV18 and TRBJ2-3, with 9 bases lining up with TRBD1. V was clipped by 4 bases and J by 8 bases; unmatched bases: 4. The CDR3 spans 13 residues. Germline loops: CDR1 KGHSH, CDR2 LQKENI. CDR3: CASSRETGGTQYF. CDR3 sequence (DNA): TGTGCCAGCTCACGGGAGACAGGGGGTACGCAGTATTTT.

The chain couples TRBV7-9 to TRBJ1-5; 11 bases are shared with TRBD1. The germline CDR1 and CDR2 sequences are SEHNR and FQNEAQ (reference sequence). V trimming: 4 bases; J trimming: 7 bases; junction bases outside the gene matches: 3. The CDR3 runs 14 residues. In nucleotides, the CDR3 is TGTGCCAGCAGCTCGGGACAGGGGGGACAGCCCCAGCATTTT. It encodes CASSSGQGGQPQHF. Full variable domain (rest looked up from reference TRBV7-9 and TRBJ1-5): DTGVSQNPRHKITKRGQNVTFRCDPISEHNRLYWYRQTLGQGPEFLTYFQNEAQLEKSRLLSDRFSAERPKGSFSTLEIQRTEQGDSAMYLCASSSGQGGQPQHFGDGTRLSIL.

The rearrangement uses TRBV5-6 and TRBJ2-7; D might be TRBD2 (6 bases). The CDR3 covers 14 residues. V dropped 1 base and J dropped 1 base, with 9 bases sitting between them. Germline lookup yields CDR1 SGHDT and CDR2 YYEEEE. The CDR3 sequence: CASSLTSRSYEQYF. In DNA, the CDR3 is TGTGCCAGCAGCTTGACTAGCAGGTCCTACGAGCAGTACTTC. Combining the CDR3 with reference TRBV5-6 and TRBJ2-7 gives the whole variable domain DAGVTQSPTHLIKTRGQQVTLRCSPKSGHDTVSWYQQALGQGPQFIFQYYEEEERQRGNFPDRFSGHQFPNYSSELNVNALLLGDSALYLCASSLTSRSYEQYFGPGTRLTVT.

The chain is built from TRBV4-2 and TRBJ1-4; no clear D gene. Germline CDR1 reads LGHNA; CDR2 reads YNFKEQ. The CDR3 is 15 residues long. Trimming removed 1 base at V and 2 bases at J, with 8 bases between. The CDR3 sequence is CASSQGPVTNEKLFF. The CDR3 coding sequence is TGTGCCAGCAGCCAAGGGCCGGTGACTAATGAAAAACTGTTTTTT.

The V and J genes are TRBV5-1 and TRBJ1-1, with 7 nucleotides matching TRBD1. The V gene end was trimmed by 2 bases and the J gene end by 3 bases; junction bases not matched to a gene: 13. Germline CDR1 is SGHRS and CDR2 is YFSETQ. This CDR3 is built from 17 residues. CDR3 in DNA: TGCGCCAGCAGCTTATCCAGACAGGGCGGGAGGCACACTGAAGCTTTCTTT. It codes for CASSLSRQGGRHTEAFF.

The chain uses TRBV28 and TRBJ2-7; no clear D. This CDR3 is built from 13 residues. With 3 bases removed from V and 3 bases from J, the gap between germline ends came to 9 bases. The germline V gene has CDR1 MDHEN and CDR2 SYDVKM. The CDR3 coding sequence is TGTGCCAGCAGTTTGGCAATTGGCTACGAGCAGTACTTC. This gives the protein CASSLAIGYEQYF. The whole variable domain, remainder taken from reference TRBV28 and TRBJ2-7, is DVKVTQSSRYLVKRTGEKVFLECVQDMDHENMFWYRQDPGLGLRLIYFSYDVKMKEKGDIPEGYSVSREKKERFSLILESASTNQTSMYLCASSLAIGYEQYFGPGTRLTVT.

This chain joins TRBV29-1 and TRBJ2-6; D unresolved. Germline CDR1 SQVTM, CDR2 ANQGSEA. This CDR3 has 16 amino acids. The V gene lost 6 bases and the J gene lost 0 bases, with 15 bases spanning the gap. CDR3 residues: CSVLSLPPSGANVLTF. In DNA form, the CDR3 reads TGCAGCGTACTGAGCCTACCGCCCTCTGGGGCCAACGTCCTGACTTTC.